The sequence of this TCR beta chain was determined in a study of shared clonotypes between healthy human individuals. There are 15 residues in the CDR3. Deletions cut 5 bases from V and 0 bases from J, with 12 bases between. Germline V gene sequence: CDR1 SGHTA, CDR2 FQGNSA. TCRdb keeps only in-frame clones here, not all; method: immunoSEQ multiplex PCR. The sample has more than 2,000,000 clones; 85% to 95% are singletons. Naive CD4+ cells were CD45RA-selected; the remaining cells were memory. Sequenced sample: naive CD4+ T cells sorted from blood. Subset here: CD45RA+ positively selected. This sequence was found in a man aged 18-30 years in good health. This chain links TRBV7-2 with TRBJ2-3; D is perhaps TRBD2 (6 bases). The CDR3 DNA sequence: TGTGCCAGCAGCGCACGGGAGCCTAGCACAGATACGCAGTATTTT. Translated, it gives CASSAREPSTDTQYF.